A single T cell receptor beta chain is shown here with its context. This clonotype was recorded a few times. Its antigen remains unidentified. Per-base qualities were not stored, and no clone one base away is much larger. The record originates from a study of CD8 T cells in ankylosing spondylitis (dated by TCRdb to about 2017). Context from the whole study: T cell receptor beta repertoires were profiled in healthy donors and ankylosing spondylitis patients so that disease-linked TCR variants could be found. In total, the full study cohort was made up of 95 to 110 healthy donors and more than 20 ankylosing spondylitis patients. Peripheral blood samples were taken, and synovial fluid was additionally collected from ankylosing spondylitis patients.

The paper's findings and limits, for the study overall: According to the report, matched synovial fluid samples from ankylosing spondylitis patients were significantly enriched for the disease-linked clones. Blood from ankylosing spondylitis patients appeared to be characterized by a TCR beta motif composed of 7 to 9 highly homologous amino acid variants. In peripheral blood, the disease-linked clones were found at relatively low frequencies and had a CD8+ phenotype. Some motif variants were previously reported in synovial fluid and blood of reactive arthritis patients, suggesting common disease-initiation mechanisms.

Data came from an Illumina HiSeq 2500. Quantitative 5'-RACE with molecular barcodes was the method used to prepare the TCR beta libraries. As for the authors' bioinformatics: To identify disease-linked TCR variants, a new computational method was used, one built on a probabilistic model of VDJ rearrangement. TCRdb cleaned the public reads at Q25 with fastp, built clones with MiXCR and kept in-frame beta chains. Each CDR3 protein appears once, grouped with its most common genes and DNA. In this record, the V and J calls reflect TCRdb's handling and not the investigators' own analysis. Counted in this sample were 700,000 to 850,000 distinct CDR3 sequences; around 11% of them appeared once. The leading ten clones occupy just over 0.5% of the sample. The CDR3 covers 14 residues, taking in both the cysteine and the phenylalanine. Of all the DNA, just the CDR3 is kept, 42 bases in frame from base 1. The junction carries 15 bases between V and J, which are trimmed by 5 bases and 5 bases respectively. CDR1 LGHDT and CDR2 YNNKEL are derived from the germline V gene (reference sequence).

The receptor was derived from a male donor with ankylosing spondylitis. This chain joins TRBV3-1 to TRBJ2-5; the D gene is unclear. The sequenced sample was blood, either unsorted or a sorted T cell fraction (not recorded which). The CDR3 has the sequence CASSASGVWETQYF. In nucleotides, the sequence is TGTGCCAGCAGCGCATCAGGAGTGTGGGAGACCCAGTACTTC.